What follows are 21 T cell receptor beta chains derived from one specimen sequenced in a study of T cell changes during pregnancy in multiple sclerosis. Here immunoSEQ multiplex PCR was the method, and the copy in TCRdb shows in-frame clones only, minus some. The repertoire has 45,000 to 55,000 clones, almost 95% of them found once; the top ten carry about 0.99%. The starting material was peripheral blood, obtained after pregnancy. The source is a female donor with multiple sclerosis, enrolled in a pregnancy study.

This rearrangement joins TRBV7-2 to TRBJ2-7, with 10 bases that match TRBD2. The length of the CDR3 is 15 residues. Germline V gene lookup returns CDR1 SGHTA and CDR2 FQGNSA. The V segment lost 5 bases and the J segment 5 bases; nucleotides outside the gene matches: 9. CDR3 sequence (DNA): TGTGCCAGCAGCACGTATAGCGGGGGGATCAACGAGCAGTACTTC. Amino acid sequence: CASSTYSGGINEQYF. The full variable domain, completed using reference TRBV7-2 and TRBJ2-7, is GAGVSQSPSNKVTEKGKDVELRCDPISGHTALYWYRQSLGQGLEFLIYFQGNSAPDKSGLPSDRFSAERTGGSVSTLTIQRTQQEDSAVYLCASSTYSGGINEQYFGPGTRLTVT.

This chain joins TRBV6-4 and TRBJ1-1; no clear D gene. CDR3 size: 13 residues. Germline CDR1 MRHNA, CDR2 SNTAGT. V lost 6 bases, J lost 1 base, and 9 bases lay in between. The CDR3 bases are TGTGCCAGCAGGCCAGGCCCGAACACTGAAGCTTTCTTT. Translated, it gives CASRPGPNTEAFF.

This clone was detected once. The genes are TRBV7-2 and TRBJ2-1, with 11 bases aligning to TRBD2. From germline, CDR1 is SGHTA and CDR2 FQGNSA. V dropped 5 bases and J dropped 5; count of bases not matched to a gene: 8. The CDR3 has 16 residues. CDR3 DNA: TGTGCCAGCAGCCGAGCTAGCGGGGGGATTAACAATGAGCAGTTCTTC. This gives the protein CASSRASGGINNEQFF.

The chain carries TRBV9 and TRBJ2-6, with TRBD1 identical over 11 bases. Germline values: CDR1 SGDLS, CDR2 YYNGEE. With V trimmed by 3 bases and J by 1 base, 3 bases remained unmatched. The CDR3 extends over 17 amino acids. Written as DNA, the CDR3 is TGTGCCAGCAGCGACGGGACAGGGGGATCTGGGGCCAACGTCCTGACTTTC. The encoded protein is CASSDGTGGSGANVLTF.

The genes are TRBV6-1 and TRBJ1-5; D gene ambiguous. This CDR3 comprises 15 residues. CDR1 and CDR2 (germline): MNHNS, SASEGT. V was pared by 1 base and J by 2 bases, with 9 bases between. CDR3 sequence (DNA): TGTGCCAGCAGTGAAGGAGGCAGAGGCAATCAGCCCCAGCATTTT. Its translation is CASSEGGRGNQPQHF.

The gene calls are TRBV15 and TRBJ2-3; weak D call: TRBD2 (5 bases). Trimming left V 4 bases short and J 0 bases short, with 20 bases between. CDR3 size: 18 residues. Germline CDR1 is LNHNV and CDR2 is YYDKDF (reference sequence). The CDR3 coding sequence is TGTGCCACCAGCACTACGGGCGGTCCAGCGGCTAGCACAGATACGCAGTATTTT. Encoded protein: CATSTTGGPAASTDTQYF. Based on the CDR3 plus reference TRBV15 and TRBJ2-3, the full variable domain is DAMVIQNPRYQVTQFGKPVTLSCSQTLNHNVMYWYQQKSSQAPKLLFHYYDKDFNNEADTPDNFQSRRPNTSFCFLDIRSPGLGDTAMYLCATSTTGGPAASTDTQYFGPGTRLTVL.

This sequence joins TRBV19 and TRBJ1-2, with TRBD1 as a possible D gene (5 bases). Germline lookup yields CDR1 LNHDA and CDR2 SQIVND (reference sequence). The CDR3 loop spans 15 amino acids. V shed 4 bases and J shed 3 bases, with 15 bases lying between them. The CDR3 here is CASSTEGAPDYGYTF. CDR3 DNA sequence: TGTGCCAGTAGTACGGAAGGGGCGCCCGACTATGGCTACACCTTC.

The chain couples TRBV11-2 to TRBJ2-1, with TRBD2 identical over 7 bases. CDR1 is SGHAT and CDR2 is FQNNGV in the germline V gene. The CDR3 is 14 residues long. The V gene end was trimmed by 3 bases and the J gene end by 12 bases; junction bases not matched to a gene: 11. CDR3 in DNA: TGTGCCAGCAGCTTTAGGGGAGGGGCCATTTTGCAGTTCTTC. Its translation is CASSFRGGAILQFF.

The rearrangement uses TRBV7-2 and TRBJ2-1; D gene unclear. Between the trimmed V and J ends, which lost 4 bases and 4 bases, there was a span of 8 bases. Germline-derived CDR1 and CDR2 are SGHTA and FQGNSA. This CDR3 has 13 residues. CDR3 in amino acids: CASSSMSYNEQFF. In DNA form, the CDR3 reads TGTGCCAGCAGCTCTATGAGTTACAATGAGCAGTTCTTC.

This rearrangement joins TRBV7-2 to TRBJ1-4, with 10 positions matching TRBD1. CDR1 and CDR2 from the germline V gene are SGHTA and FQGNSA. V gave up 4 bases and J gave up 5 bases; unmatched junction bases: 4. The length of the CDR3 is 15 residues. CDR3: CASSYDRGRNEKLFF. CDR3 nucleotide sequence: TGTGCCAGCAGCTACGACAGGGGGCGAAATGAAAAACTGTTTTTT.

The chain carries TRBV7-2 and TRBJ2-7; 9 bases align to TRBD1. CDR1 is SGHTA and CDR2 is FQGNSA in the germline V gene. V was pared by 3 bases and J by 3 bases, with 12 bases of the junction left unmatched. The CDR3 has 17 amino acids. The CDR3 bases are TGTGCCAGCAGCTTTCACCGGGACAGGGTTATTGGCTACGAGCAGTACTTC. The encoded protein is CASSFHRDRVIGYEQYF.

This clone appeared a single time. The V call is TRBV7-2, the J call TRBJ1-5, with D uncertain. CDR3 length: 12 amino acids. V dropped 5 bases and J dropped 7 bases, with 9 bases sitting between them. Germline-derived CDR1 and CDR2 are SGHTA and FQGNSA. The CDR3 DNA sequence: TGTGCCAGCAGCGAGCCAACCCAGCCCCAGCATTTT. It yields the protein CASSEPTQPQHF.

The chain joins TRBV10-3 to TRBJ2-7; no clear D. The CDR3 sequence is 14 residues long. Between the trimmed V and J ends, which lost 2 bases and 4 bases, there was a span of 12 bases. The V gene's germline CDR1 is ENHRY and CDR2 SYGVKD. CDR3 region: CAISERGLRYEQYF. The CDR3 DNA reads as TGTGCCATCAGTGAGCGAGGCCTTCGATACGAGCAGTACTTC.

This sequence joins TRBV6-6 and TRBJ1-3, with D perhaps matching TRBD1 (6 bases). Germline V gene data show CDR1 as MNHNY and CDR2 as SVGAGI (reference sequence). CDR3 length equals 13 residues. Trimming stripped 5 bases from V and 2 bases from J, with 7 bases between. The CDR3 bases are TGTGCCAGCAGTAACAGGGCTGGAAACACCATATATTTT. Translation: CASSNRAGNTIYF.

This clone was counted between two and nine times. This rearrangement joins TRBV4-2 to TRBJ1-3, with a weak D call TRBD1 (5 bases). CDR1 is LGHNA, CDR2 YNFKEQ, per germline. V was trimmed by 1 base and J by 1 base, leaving 14 bases between them. This CDR3 contains 17 residues. The CDR3 DNA reads as TGTGCCAGCAGCCAAGCGGAGGGGATAGGGTCTGGAAACACCATATATTTT. Protein product: CASSQAEGIGSGNTIYF.

The chain recombines TRBV10-3 with TRBJ1-6; 8 bases map to TRBD1. J lost 0 bases, V lost 8 bases, and 12 bases had no gene match. CDR1 and CDR2 from the germline V gene are ENHRY and SYGVKD. CDR3 length: 18 residues. CDR3 nucleotides: TGTGCCATCGGGACAGGCGACACCCAGAGCTCCTATAATTCACCCCTCCACTTT. Translated, it gives CAIGTGDTQSSYNSPLHF.

The chain combines TRBV7-3 with TRBJ2-7, with 8 bases lining up with TRBD2. V lost 2 bases and J lost 7; bases outside the gene matches: 4. CDR1 and CDR2 (germline): SGHTA, FQGTGA. The CDR3 is 13 residues long. CDR3 region: CASSLGAGVEQYF. The DNA for the CDR3 is TGTGCCAGCAGCTTAGGAGCGGGGGTTGAGCAGTACTTC.

This clone has only one observation. The V call is TRBV7-6, the J call TRBJ1-2, with D perhaps matching TRBD1 (6 bases). Trimming took off 5 bases at V and 6 bases at J, with 10 bases between the two ends. The germline V gene has CDR1 SGHVS and CDR2 FNYEAQ. This CDR3 comprises 12 residues. CDR3 protein: CASSTGSDGYTF. For the CDR3, the DNA is TGTGCCAGCAGCACAGGGTCGGATGGCTACACCTTC.

The chain joins TRBV7-2 to TRBJ1-5; maybe TRBD1 (6 bases). The V gene's germline CDR1 is SGHTA and CDR2 FQGNSA. CDR3 size: 15 residues. V lost 6 bases and J 1 base, leaving 13 bases between the germline ends. The CDR3 nucleotides are TGTGCCAGCAGGCCTACAGGGTTGAGCAATCAGCCCCAGCATTTT. It yields the protein CASRPTGLSNQPQHF.

This clone was observed once. This sequence joins TRBV4-2 and TRBJ2-4, with 9 nucleotides matching TRBD2. J was trimmed by 0 bases and V by 2 bases; bases with no gene match: 11. Per the germline V gene, CDR1 is LGHNA and CDR2 is YNFKEQ. The CDR3 covers 19 residues. CDR3 nucleotide sequence: TGTGCCAGCAGCCAACAGGGAGCTAGCGGGGACGGAGCCAAAAACATTCAGTACTTC. Protein sequence: CASSQQGASGDGAKNIQYF.

This chain joins TRBV4-2 and TRBJ2-5; 14 positions agree with TRBD2. V lost 0 bases and J lost 1; bases outside the gene matches: 10. The CDR3 loop spans 20 amino acids. Germline V gene sequence: CDR1 LGHNA, CDR2 YNFKEQ. CDR3 loop: CASSQDRTSGGLVFQETQYF. The CDR3 region has the DNA TGTGCCAGCAGCCAAGACCGGACTAGCGGGGGGCTGGTGTTCCAAGAGACCCAGTACTTC.